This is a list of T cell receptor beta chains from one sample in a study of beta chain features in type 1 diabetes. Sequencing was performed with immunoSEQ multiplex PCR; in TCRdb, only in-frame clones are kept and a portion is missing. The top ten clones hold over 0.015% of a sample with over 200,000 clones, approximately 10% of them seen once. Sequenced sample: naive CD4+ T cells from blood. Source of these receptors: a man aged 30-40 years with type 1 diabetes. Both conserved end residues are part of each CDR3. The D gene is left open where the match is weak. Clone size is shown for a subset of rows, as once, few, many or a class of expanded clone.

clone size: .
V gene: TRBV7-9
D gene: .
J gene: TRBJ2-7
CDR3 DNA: TGTGCCAGCAGCTTAGGGGCAGGGGCCTACGAGCAGTACTTC
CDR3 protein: CASSLGAGAYEQYF

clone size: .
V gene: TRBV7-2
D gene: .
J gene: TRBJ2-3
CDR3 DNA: TGTGCCAGCACGGGAGTAGTAGATACGCAGTATTTT
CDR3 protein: CASTGVVDTQYF

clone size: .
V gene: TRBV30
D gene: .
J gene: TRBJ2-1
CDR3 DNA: TGTGCCTGGAGTACTACTGAGCAGTTCTTC
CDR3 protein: CAWSTTEQFF

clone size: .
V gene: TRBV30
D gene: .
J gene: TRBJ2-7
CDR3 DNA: TGTGCCTTTTGCCCGGGGCGGGGAAGGGAGCAGTACTTC
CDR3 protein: CAFCPGRGREQYF

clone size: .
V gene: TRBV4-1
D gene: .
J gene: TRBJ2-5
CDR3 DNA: TGCGCCAGCAGCCACCAACAGTGGTTGGTACAAGAGACCCAGTACTTC
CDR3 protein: CASSHQQWLVQETQYF

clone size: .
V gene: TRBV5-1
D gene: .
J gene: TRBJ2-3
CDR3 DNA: TGCGCCAGCAGCTTGGAAGACAATACGCAGTATTTT
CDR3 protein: CASSLEDNTQYF

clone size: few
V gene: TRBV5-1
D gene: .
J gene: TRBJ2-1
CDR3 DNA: TGCGCCAGCAGCCCTGGACAGCAACTCAATGAGCAGTTCTTC
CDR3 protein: CASSPGQQLNEQFF

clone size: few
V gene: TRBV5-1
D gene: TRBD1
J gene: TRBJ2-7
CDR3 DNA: TGCGCCAGCAGCGCCGGACAGGGAGGACGTTACGAGCAGTACTTC
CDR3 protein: CASSAGQGGRYEQYF

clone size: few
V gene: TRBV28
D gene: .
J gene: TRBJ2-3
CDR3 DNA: TGTGCCAGCAGTTCCGCCTTGGGCGCAGATACGCAGTATTTT
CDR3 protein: CASSSALGADTQYF

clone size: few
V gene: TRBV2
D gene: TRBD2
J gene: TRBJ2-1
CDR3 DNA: TGTGCCAGCAGAGCTCTAGCGGGGGGAAACAATGAGCAGTTCTTC
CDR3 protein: CASRALAGGNNEQFF

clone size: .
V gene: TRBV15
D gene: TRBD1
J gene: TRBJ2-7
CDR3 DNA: TGTGCCACCAGCAGAGAACCGACAGGGGCCTACGAGCAGTACTTC
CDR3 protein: CATSREPTGAYEQYF

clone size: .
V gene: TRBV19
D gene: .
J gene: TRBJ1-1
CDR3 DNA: TGTGCCAGCCGTCGGGTAAACACTGAAGCTTTCTTT
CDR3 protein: CASRRVNTEAFF

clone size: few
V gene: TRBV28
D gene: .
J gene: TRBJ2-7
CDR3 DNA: TGTGCCAGCAGTCTGCGGGGTCCCTACGAGCAGTACTTC
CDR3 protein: CASSLRGPYEQYF

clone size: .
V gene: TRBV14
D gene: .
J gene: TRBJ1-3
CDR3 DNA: TGTGCCAGCAGCCCCCAGGGGTACACCATATATTTT
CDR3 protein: CASSPQGYTIYF

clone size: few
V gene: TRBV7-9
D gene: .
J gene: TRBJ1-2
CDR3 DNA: TGTGCCTCACAGGGAGTTGGTGGCTACACCTTC
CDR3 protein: CASQGVGGYTF

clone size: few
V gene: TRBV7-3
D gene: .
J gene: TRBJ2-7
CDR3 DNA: TGTGCCAGCAGCTTGTCTATCTCCTACGAGCAGTACTTC
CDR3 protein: CASSLSISYEQYF

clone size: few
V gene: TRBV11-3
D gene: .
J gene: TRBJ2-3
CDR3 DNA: TGTGCCAGCAGCTTAGGGGGCGCAGATACGCAGTATTTT
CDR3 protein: CASSLGGADTQYF

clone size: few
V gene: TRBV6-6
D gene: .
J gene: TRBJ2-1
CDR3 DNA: TGTGCCAGCAGTCCTAACAATGAGCAGTTCTTC
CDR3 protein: CASSPNNEQFF

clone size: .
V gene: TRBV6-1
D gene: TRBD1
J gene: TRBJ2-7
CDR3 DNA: TGTGCCAGCGGGGACAGGGGCTACGAGCAGTACTTC
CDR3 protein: CASGDRGYEQYF

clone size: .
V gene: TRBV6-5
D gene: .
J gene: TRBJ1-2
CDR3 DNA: TGTGCCAGCACCCAGGGTGGCGGCTACACCTTC
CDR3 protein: CASTQGGGYTF

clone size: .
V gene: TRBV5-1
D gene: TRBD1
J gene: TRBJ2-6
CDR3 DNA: TGCGCCAGCAGCAGACAGGGATTTTTGTCTGGGGCCAACGTCCTGACTTTC
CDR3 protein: CASSRQGFLSGANVLTF

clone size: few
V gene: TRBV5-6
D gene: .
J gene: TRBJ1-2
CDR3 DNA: TGTGCCAGCAGCTTGGGCCAGGAGGACGGCTACACCTTC
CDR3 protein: CASSLGQEDGYTF

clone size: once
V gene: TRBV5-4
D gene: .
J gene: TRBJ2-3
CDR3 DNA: TGTGCCAGCAGCTTCCGGGACTGGTACACAGATACGCAGTATTTT
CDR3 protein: CASSFRDWYTDTQYF

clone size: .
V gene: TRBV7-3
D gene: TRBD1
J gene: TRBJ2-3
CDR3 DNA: TGTGCCAGCAGGCTCCGCGGGCAGGGGGCGAGAGATACGCAGTATTTT
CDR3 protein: CASRLRGQGARDTQYF

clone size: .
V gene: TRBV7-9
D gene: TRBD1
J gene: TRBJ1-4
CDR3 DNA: TGTGCCAGCAGCTTAGGGGACAGGGGTACGACTAATGAAAAACTGTTTTTT
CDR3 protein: CASSLGDRGTTNEKLFF

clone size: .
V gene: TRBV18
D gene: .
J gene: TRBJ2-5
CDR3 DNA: TGTGCCAGCTCACCATGGTATTCAGCGGAGGGGTTAGAGACCCAGTACTTC
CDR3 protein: CASSPWYSAEGLETQYF

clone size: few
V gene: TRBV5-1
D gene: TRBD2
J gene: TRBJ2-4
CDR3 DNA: TGCGCCAGCAGCGCAGGACTAGCCGAAGGAACTCAGTACTTC
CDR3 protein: CASSAGLAEGTQYF

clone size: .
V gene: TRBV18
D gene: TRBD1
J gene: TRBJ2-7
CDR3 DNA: TGTGCCAACTCACCCGACAGGGCCTACGAGCAGTACTTC
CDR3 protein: CANSPDRAYEQYF

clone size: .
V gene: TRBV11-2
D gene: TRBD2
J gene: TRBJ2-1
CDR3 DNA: TGTGCCAGCAGCCCTCTAGCGGGGGGATCGAATGAGCAGTTCTTC
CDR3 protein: CASSPLAGGSNEQFF

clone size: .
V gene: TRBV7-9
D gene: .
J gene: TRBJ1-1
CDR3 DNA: TGTGCCAGCAGCACTCAGGCGAACACTGAAGCTTTCTTT
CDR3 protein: CASSTQANTEAFF

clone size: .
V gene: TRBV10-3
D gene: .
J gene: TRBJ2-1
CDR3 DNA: TGTGCCATCAAAGACAGCCCATACAATGAGCAGTTCTTC
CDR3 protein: CAIKDSPYNEQFF

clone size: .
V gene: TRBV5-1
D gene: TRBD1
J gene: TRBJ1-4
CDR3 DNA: TGCGCCAGCAGCCGAGGGAGACAGGGGGCTGGTGATGAAAAACTGTTTTTT
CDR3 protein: CASSRGRQGAGDEKLFF

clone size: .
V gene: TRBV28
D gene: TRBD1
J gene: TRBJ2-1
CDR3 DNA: TGTGCCAGTTCCACAGGGGGGAGAGAGCAGTTCTTC
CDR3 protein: CASSTGGREQFF

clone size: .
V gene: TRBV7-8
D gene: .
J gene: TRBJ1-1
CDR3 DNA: TGTGCCAGCAGCTTAGACAGAGACACTGAAGCTTTCTTT
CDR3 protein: CASSLDRDTEAFF

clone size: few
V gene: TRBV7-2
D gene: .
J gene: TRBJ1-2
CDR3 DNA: TGTGCCAGCAGCTCAAACTATATCACAGGGTTGGGTGGCTACACCTTC
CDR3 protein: CASSSNYITGLGGYTF

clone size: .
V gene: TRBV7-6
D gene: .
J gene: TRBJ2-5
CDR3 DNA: TGTGCCAGCAGCTTTGAAGACAGCAAAGAGACCCAGTACTTC
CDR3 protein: CASSFEDSKETQYF

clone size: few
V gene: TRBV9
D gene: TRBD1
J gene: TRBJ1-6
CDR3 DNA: TGTGCCAGCAGCCCCGACAGGGGATCGTCACCCCTCCACTTT
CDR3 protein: CASSPDRGSSPLHF

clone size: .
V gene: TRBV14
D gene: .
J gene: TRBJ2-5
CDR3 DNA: TGTGCCAGCAGCCAATCAGGGATACAAGAGACCCAGTACTTC
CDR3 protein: CASSQSGIQETQYF

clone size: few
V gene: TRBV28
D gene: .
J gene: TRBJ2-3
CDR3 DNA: TGTGCCAGCAGTTTGTTAAGCACAGATACGCAGTATTTT
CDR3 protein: CASSLLSTDTQYF

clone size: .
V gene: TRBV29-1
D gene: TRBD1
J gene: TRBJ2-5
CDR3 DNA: TGCAGCCACAGGGGTACCCAAGAGACCCAGTACTTC
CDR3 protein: CSHRGTQETQYF

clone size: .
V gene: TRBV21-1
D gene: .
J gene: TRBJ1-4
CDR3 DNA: TGTGCCAGCAGCGGACAGGAAAAACTGTTTTTT
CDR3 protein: CASSGQEKLFF

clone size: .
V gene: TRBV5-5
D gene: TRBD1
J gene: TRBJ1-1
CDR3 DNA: TGTGCCAGCAGCTTGACCGGGACAGTAGGAGCTTTCTTT
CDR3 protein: CASSLTGTVGAFF

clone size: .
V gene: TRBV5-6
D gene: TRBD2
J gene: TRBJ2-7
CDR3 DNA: TGTGCCAGCAGCGTCACTAGCGGGGGGAGGGAGCAGTACTTC
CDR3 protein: CASSVTSGGREQYF

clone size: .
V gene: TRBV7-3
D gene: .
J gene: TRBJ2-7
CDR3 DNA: TGTGCCAGCAGCCCCTCCATGGGGGGAGAGCAGTACTTC
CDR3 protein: CASSPSMGGEQYF

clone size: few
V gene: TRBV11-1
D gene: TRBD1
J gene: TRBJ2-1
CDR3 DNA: TGTGCCAGCAGCCTTGGACAGGTTAGGGACAATGAGCAGTTCTTC
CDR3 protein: CASSLGQVRDNEQFF

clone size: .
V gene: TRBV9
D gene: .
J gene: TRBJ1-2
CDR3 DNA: TGTGCCAGCAGCGCACCCAGCTCGGGAGGGTATGATGGCTACACCTTC
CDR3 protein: CASSAPSSGGYDGYTF

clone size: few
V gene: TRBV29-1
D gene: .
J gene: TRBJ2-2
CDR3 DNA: TGCAGCGTTCTCACCAGGGCTAGCACCGGGGAGCTGTTTTTT
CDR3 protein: CSVLTRASTGELFF

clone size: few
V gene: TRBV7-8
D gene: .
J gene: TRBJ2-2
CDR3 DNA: TGTGCCAGCAGGATGGGGGGATCAGACACCGGGGAGCTGTTTTTT
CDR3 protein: CASRMGGSDTGELFF

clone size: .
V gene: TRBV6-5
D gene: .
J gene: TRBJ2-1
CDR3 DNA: TGTGCCAGCAGTGAAGACGGGGATTACAATGAGCAGTTCTTC
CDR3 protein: CASSEDGDYNEQFF

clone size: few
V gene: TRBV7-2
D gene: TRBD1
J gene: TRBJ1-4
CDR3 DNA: TGTGCCAGCAGCGCCTACAGGGGGCTGGGTGAAAAACTGTTTTTT
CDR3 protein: CASSAYRGLGEKLFF

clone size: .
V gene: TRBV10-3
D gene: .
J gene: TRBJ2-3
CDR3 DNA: TGTGCCATCAGTGCTCATGGAGGGGAAGGAGATACGCAGTATTTT
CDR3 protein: CAISAHGGEGDTQYF

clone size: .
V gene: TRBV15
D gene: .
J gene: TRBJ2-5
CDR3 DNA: TGTGCCACCAGCAGAGAACCCGGGGGTGGAGAGACCCAGTACTTC
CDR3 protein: CATSREPGGGETQYF

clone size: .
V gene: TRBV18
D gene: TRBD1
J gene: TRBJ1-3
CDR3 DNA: TGTGCCAGCTCACCCACAGGGGCGACTGGAAACACCATATATTTT
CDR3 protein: CASSPTGATGNTIYF

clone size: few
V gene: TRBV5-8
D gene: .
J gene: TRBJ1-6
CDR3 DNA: TGTGCCAGCAGTTCGTCGTACTATAATTCACCCCTCCACTTT
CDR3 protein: CASSSSYYNSPLHF

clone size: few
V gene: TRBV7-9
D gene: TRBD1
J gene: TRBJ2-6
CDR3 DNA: TGTGCCAGCAGCCCGGACAGGAGCTCTGGGGCCAACGTCCTGACTTTC
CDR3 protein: CASSPDRSSGANVLTF

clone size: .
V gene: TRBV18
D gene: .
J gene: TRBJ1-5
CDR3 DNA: TGTGCCAGCTCACCACCGGGAGGAGGGAGCAATCAGCCCCAGCATTTT
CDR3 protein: CASSPPGGGSNQPQHF

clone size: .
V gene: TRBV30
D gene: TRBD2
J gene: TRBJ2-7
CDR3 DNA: TGTGCCCATGGAGTCCACGGGGGGTACGAGCAGTACTTC
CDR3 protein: CAHGVHGGYEQYF